The clone carrying this TCR beta chain was observed a few times. Its antigen remains unknown. The source material, RNA transcripts, was used to amplify TCR beta CDR3 regions. Initially, a first-round RT-PCR of the TCR CDR3 employed the HTBI primer set. TCRdb re-derived calls from the multiplex PCR reads in MiXCR, one entry per CDR3 protein. The table includes a few hundred thousand distinct CDR3 sequences, 15% to 20% detected once. This sample was included in a study of T cells in Graves' hyperthyroidism and ophthalmopathy. Exclusion criteria comprised uncontrolled infection, other autoimmune disease, pregnancy or lactation. Clinicians diagnosed patients from clinical symptoms, serum thyroxine and TRAb, thyroid ultrasound and orbital computed tomography. Study outcomes and limitations: The model identified upcoming ophthalmopathy a median roughly 6.5 months ahead of onset.

There are 13 residues in the CDR3. CDR1 is MDHEN, CDR2 SYDVKM, per germline. Trimming shortened V by 5 bases and J by 3 bases, and 10 bases separated the two germline ends. Sequenced material: blood. The sequence was obtained from a woman between 45 and 60 years old with Graves' hyperthyroidism. The V and J genes are TRBV28 and TRBJ1-2; D is unclear. The CDR3 sequence: CASSPQVHYGYTF. DNA of the CDR3: TGTGCCAGCAGTCCTCAGGTTCACTATGGCTACACCTTC.